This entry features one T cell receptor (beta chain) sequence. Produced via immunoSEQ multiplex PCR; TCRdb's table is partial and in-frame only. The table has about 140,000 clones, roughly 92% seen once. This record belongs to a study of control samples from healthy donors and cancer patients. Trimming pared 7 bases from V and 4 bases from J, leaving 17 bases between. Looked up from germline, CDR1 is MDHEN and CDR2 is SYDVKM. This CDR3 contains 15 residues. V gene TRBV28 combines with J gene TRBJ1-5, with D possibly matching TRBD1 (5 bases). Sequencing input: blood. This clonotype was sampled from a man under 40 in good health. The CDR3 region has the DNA TGTGCCAGCATTCTGGGGCGACATAATAATCAGCCCCAGCATTTT. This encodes CASILGRHNNQPQHF.